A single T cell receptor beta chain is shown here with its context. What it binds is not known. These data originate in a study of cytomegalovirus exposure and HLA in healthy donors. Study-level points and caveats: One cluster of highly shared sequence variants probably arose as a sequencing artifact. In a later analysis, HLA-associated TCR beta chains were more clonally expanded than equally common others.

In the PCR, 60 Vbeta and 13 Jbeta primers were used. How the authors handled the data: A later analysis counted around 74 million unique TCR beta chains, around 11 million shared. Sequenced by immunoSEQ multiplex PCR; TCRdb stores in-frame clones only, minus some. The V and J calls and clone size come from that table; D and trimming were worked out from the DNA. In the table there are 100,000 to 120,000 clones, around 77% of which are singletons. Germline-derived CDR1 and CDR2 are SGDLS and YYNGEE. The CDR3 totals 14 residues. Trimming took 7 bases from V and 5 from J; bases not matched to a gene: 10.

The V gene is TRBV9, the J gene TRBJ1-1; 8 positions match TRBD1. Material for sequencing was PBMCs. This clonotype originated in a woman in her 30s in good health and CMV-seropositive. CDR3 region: CASSPQGARTEAFF. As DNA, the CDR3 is TGTGCCAGCTCGCCTCAGGGGGCGCGAACTGAAGCTTTCTTT.